This T cell receptor beta chain was profiled in a study of blood T cells in healthy people across ages (dated by TCRdb to about 2015). Background on the whole study: In model experiments, roughly one uniquely barcoded TCR beta cDNA molecule per two T cells was captured by template switching. The study measured age-related changes in TCR beta repertoire diversity using deep sequencing normalized with unique cDNA molecular identifiers. Two additional independent replicas of 1 million unique cDNA reads from the same blood draw were analyzed for two donors (one aged 18 to 30 and one aged 80 or older). The donors were divided into four age groups: young (average approximately 17 years), middle-aged (approximately 41), aged (roughly 66) and long-lived (more than 75). To avoid experimental bias, donors of different ages were distributed randomly across sequencing lanes.

Worth noting for this clonotype: Its antigen is unknown. No clone much larger than this one lies a single base away; base qualities are absent.

Libraries came from 5' RACE. The reads were generated on an Illumina HiSeq 2500. A second about 6 to 11 cycle PCR used a sample-barcoded 5' primer and a J-beta primer mix. Each TCR beta cDNA molecule received a unique molecular identifier from a template-switch 5' adaptor carrying 12 random nucleotides. At least 2.5 million CDR3-containing paired-end reads were obtained from each sample. All of the RNA was converted into first-strand cDNA using the Mint cDNA synthesis kit, with a TRBC-specific oligonucleotide serving as the primer. All cDNA was treated with uracil-DNA glycosylase and then went through a first 18-cycle PCR with the universal primers M1SS and BC2_uni_R. The study's processing was this. For normalization, 1 million high-quality reads, each with a distinct molecular identifier, were randomly selected from each sample. Instead of being binned into consensus sequences, reads with shared molecular identifiers were discarded. MiTCR, run with a Q25 quality threshold and the strictest error-elimination algorithm, handled CDR3 identification, clonotype clustering and error correction. Lower-bound total TCR beta diversity was estimated with a nonparametric unseen species model using Euler transformation. The public reads were quality trimmed at Q25 with fastp and then assembled into clones with MiXCR by TCRdb, keeping productive beta chains. All rows with the same CDR3 protein become a single entry with the most common DNA and genes. V and J calls and clone size were set by TCRdb, not the authors. This sample comprises about 1.7 million distinct CDR3 sequences, 28% of them detected only once. The top ten clonotypes cover 7.7% of the sample.

Systemically healthy Caucasian individuals from Russia, roughly 40 in total and aged about 6 to 95 years, were included as donors. Ten milliliters of peripheral blood were drawn from each donor into EDTA-treated Vacutainer tubes. PBMCs were isolated by Ficoll-Paque density-gradient centrifugation, with at least 6 million obtained per sample. Total RNA, at least 6 micrograms per sample, was extracted from PBMCs with Trizol reagent. For every donor, an aliquot of PBMCs went through flow cytometry to measure the percentages of naive CD45RAhigh/CD27high T cells. Looking up the germline V gene (reference sequence) yields CDR1 LNHNV and CDR2 YYDKDF. Including the terminal cysteine and phenylalanine, the CDR3 comprises 15 residues. Only the CDR3 portion is preserved as DNA: 45 bases, with reading frame beginning at the first base. The V end loses 3 bases and the J end loses 1 base, and a stretch of 11 bases separates them.

Points the paper makes about the study in general: Observed TCR beta diversity per million T cells fell roughly linearly with age, and a significant reduction was already apparent by age approximately 41. Estimates of total diversity from one million sequenced T cells were regarded as lower bounds and underestimates. Compared with the aged group, the long-lived group had more naive CD4+ T cells, fewer expanded clones and increased TCR diversity, a pattern suggesting age selection. Donor CMV infection status was unknown, potentially confounding age-related changes in expanded clonotypes. Since profiling was done on bulk unsorted PBMCs, naive and antigen-experienced compartments could not be conclusively compared. Observed TCR beta diversity correlated strongly with the percentage of naive T cells measured by flow cytometry.

The chain joins TRBV15 to TRBJ2-3, with the D gene call left open. Material for sequencing was blood. This TCR derives from a woman aged 30 to 39 in good health. This receptor carries the CDR3 CATSSPAVGTDTQYF. The sequenced DNA: TGTGCCACCAGCAGCCCCGCGGTGGGCACAGATACGCAGTATTTT.